This entry is about one T cell receptor (beta chain). The antigen is unknown. This specimen belongs to a study of T cell responses to AZD1222 COVID-19 vaccine. Study-level points and caveats: Baseline seropositivity occurred in only a handful of AZD1222 recipients. Nearly half of the spike-specific TCRs reportedly recognize variant regions that carry no mutations. Spike-specific TCR breadth and depth were elevated following two AZD1222 doses. Distributed over spike, vaccine-associated CD4 TCRs predominated at 160-218 and 743-854.

Produced via immunoSEQ multiplex PCR; TCRdb's table is partial and in-frame only. The table shows about 100,000 clones, with roughly 86% occurring only once. Germline loops: CDR1 SGDLS, CDR2 YYNGEE. This CDR3 spans 16 amino acids. Trimming took 3 bases from V and 0 from J, leaving 10 bases between them. The TCR originated in an adult in good health. This sample comprised peripheral blood, obtained on day 0 of AZD1222 vaccination. The J gene is TRBJ1-6, the V gene TRBV9; D is uncertain. The CDR3 coding sequence is TGTGCCAGCAGCGACCCCAAGAGCTCCTATAATTCACCCCTCCACTTT. Translating gives CASSDPKSSYNSPLHF.